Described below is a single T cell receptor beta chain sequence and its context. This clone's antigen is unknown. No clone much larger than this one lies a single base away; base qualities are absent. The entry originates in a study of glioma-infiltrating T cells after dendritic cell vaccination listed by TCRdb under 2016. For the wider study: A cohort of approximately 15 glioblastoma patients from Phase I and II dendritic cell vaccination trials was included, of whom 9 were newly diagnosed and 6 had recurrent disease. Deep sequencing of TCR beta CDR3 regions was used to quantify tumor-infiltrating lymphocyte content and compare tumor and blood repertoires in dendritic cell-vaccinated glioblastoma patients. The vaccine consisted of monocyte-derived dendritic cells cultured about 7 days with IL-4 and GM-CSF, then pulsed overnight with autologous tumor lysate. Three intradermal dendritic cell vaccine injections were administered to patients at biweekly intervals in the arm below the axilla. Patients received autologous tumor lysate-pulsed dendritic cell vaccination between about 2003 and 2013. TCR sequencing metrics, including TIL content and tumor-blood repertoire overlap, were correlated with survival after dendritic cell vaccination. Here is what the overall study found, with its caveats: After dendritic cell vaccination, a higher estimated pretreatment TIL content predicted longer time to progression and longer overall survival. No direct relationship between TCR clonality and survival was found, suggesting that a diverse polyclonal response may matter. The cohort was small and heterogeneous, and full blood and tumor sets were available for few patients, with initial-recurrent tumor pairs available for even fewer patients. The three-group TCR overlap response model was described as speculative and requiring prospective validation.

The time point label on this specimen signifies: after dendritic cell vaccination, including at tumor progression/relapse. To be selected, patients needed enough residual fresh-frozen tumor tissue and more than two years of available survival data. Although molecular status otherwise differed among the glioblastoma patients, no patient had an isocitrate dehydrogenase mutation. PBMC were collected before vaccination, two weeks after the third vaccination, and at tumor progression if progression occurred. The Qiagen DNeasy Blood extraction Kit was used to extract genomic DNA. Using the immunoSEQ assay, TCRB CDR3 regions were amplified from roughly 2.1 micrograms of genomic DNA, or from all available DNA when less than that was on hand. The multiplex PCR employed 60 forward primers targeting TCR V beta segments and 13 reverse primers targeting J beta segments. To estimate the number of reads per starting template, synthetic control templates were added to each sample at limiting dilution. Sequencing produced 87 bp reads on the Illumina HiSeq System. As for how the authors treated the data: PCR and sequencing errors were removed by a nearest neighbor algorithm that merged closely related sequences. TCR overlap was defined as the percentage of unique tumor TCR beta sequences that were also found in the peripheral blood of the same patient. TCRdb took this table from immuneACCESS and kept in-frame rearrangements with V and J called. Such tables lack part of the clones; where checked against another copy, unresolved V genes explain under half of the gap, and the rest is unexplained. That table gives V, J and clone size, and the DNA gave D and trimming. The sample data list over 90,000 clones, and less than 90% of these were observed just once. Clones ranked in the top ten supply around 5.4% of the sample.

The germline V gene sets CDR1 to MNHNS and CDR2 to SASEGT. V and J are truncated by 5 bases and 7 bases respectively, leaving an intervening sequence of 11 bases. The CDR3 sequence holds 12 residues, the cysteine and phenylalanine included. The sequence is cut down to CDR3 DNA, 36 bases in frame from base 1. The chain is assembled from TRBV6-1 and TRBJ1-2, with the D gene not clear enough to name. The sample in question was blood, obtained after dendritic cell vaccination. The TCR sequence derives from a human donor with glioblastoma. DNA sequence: TGTGCCAGCAGTCAACAGAAGTTTGGCTACACCTTC. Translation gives CASSQQKFGYTF.